This TCR beta chain was identified during a study of a mutant IDH1 vaccine in newly diagnosed glioma. The table came from immunoSEQ multiplex PCR; TCRdb's copy has only in-frame clones and leaves some out. The data show around 41,000 clones, about 83% seen once. The time point denotes: week 11, during vaccination. Vaccination comprised doses that each held 300 ug of mutant IDH1 20-mer peptide, plus topical imiquimod. A remark on this clone: The antigen remains unidentified.

V shed 2 bases and J shed 0 bases, with 8 bases lying between them. CDR3 size: 13 residues. Germline V lookup: CDR1 GTSNPN, CDR2 SVGIG (reference sequence). The source material was PBMCs, sampled from a glioma patient whose treatment included an IDH1 peptide vaccine. The chain is built from TRBV30 and TRBJ2-7; D remains ambiguous. This clonotype was obtained from a man in his forties with glioma. The chain's CDR3 is CAWSYTSSYEQYF. The CDR3 coding sequence is TGTGCCTGGAGTTACACCAGCTCCTACGAGCAGTACTTC.